The rows below give T cell receptor beta chains drawn from one sample of a study of blood T cell repertoires in COVID-19. Clones were sequenced by immunoSEQ multiplex PCR, and TCRdb holds only the in-frame ones, with some missing. The table lists about 270,000 clones, around 86% of them singletons, with just under 9% in the top ten. Sequenced material: peripheral blood. The origin of the receptors is a man between 40 and 49 years old with active or convalescent COVID-19. The CDR3 runs from the conserved cysteine through the conserved F or W. The order of the fields is CDR3 length, D gene, J gene, clone size, V gene, CDR3 protein. D genes are given only for firm matches. Some rows have no size entry. The others give once, few or many, or a class for an expanded clone.

length: 13
D: TRBD1
J: TRBJ1-1
size: -
V: TRBV7-3
CDR3: CASSSDRDREAFF

length: 15
D: -
J: TRBJ1-1
size: -
V: TRBV7-2
CDR3: CASSRSYTGGTEAFF

length: 13
D: -
J: TRBJ1-5
size: once
V: TRBV10-2
CDR3: CASSGQPYEPQHF

length: 15
D: TRBD1
J: TRBJ2-7
size: -
V: TRBV3-1/TRBV3-2
CDR3: CASSRGTGGTYEQYF

length: 14
D: -
J: TRBJ2-1
size: -
V: TRBV27
CDR3: CAPSSRDTNNEQFF

length: 16
D: TRBD1
J: TRBJ1-4
size: -
V: TRBV4-2
CDR3: CASSPQGGSSNEKLFF

length: 15
D: TRBD1
J: TRBJ1-3
size: -
V: TRBV10-1
CDR3: CASSGTGGAGNTIYF

length: 16
D: -
J: TRBJ1-6
size: -
V: TRBV25-1
CDR3: CASSEWLAGRNSPLHF

length: 15
D: TRBD1
J: TRBJ2-3
size: -
V: TRBV9
CDR3: CASTGQGAGTDTQYF

length: 13
D: -
J: TRBJ2-1
size: -
V: TRBV27
CDR3: CASGGRVRNEQFF

length: 14
D: -
J: TRBJ2-7
size: -
V: TRBV24-1
CDR3: CATSDSGRDYEQYF

length: 15
D: TRBD1
J: TRBJ2-3
size: once
V: TRBV10-1
CDR3: CASSEGQGLADTQYF

length: 13
D: -
J: TRBJ1-2
size: once
V: TRBV18
CDR3: CASSSDRIYGYTF

length: 14
D: TRBD1
J: TRBJ2-4
size: -
V: TRBV9
CDR3: CASSVGTAENIQYF

length: 18
D: -
J: TRBJ2-1
size: -
V: TRBV13
CDR3: CASSLGRGIDGTYNEQFF

length: 14
D: -
J: TRBJ1-1
size: -
V: TRBV9
CDR3: CASSVAGGNTEAFF

length: 15
D: -
J: TRBJ2-7
size: -
V: TRBV6-5
CDR3: CASSTWGNGVYEQYF

length: 15
D: TRBD1
J: TRBJ2-2
size: -
V: TRBV4-1
CDR3: CASSRTGVDTGELFF

length: 14
D: TRBD1
J: TRBJ1-5
size: -
V: TRBV30
CDR3: CAWSVGTGEQPQHF

length: 15
D: TRBD2
J: TRBJ2-1
size: -
V: TRBV14
CDR3: CASSETSGSYNEQFF

length: 14
D: -
J: TRBJ2-5
size: few
V: TRBV5-6
CDR3: CASSLGGRQETQYF

length: 13
D: TRBD1
J: TRBJ1-5
size: -
V: TRBV7-9
CDR3: CASSPGGGEPQHF

length: 15
D: TRBD2
J: TRBJ2-7
size: few
V: TRBV6-1
CDR3: CASSERWSGRYEQYF

length: 10
D: TRBD1
J: TRBJ1-1
size: -
V: TRBV7-6
CDR3: CAVPGQRAFF

length: 16
D: -
J: TRBJ1-4
size: -
V: TRBV5-1
CDR3: CASSLDGGQQNEKLFF